This TCR beta chain was captured by sequencing in a study of blood T cell repertoires in COVID-19. The wider study: The United States, Italy and Spain supplied acute and convalescent COVID-19 samples. PBMCs, B-cell-depleted T cells, or T cells were the source of the cDNA or gDNA that made up the material.

The CDR3 loop spans 14 amino acids. V was clipped by 3 bases and J by 7 bases; unmatched bases: 6. Germline V CDR1 and CDR2: MNHNY, SVGAGI (reference sequence). Per the original data handling: Amplification with reference gene primers provided the estimates of nucleated cell counts. Produced via immunoSEQ multiplex PCR; TCRdb's table is partial and in-frame only. Clonal size and the V and J genes are those of that table, whereas D and trimming came from the DNA. The sample holds 140,000 to 150,000 clones, nearly 85% seen once. V is TRBV6-6 and J is TRBJ2-1, with 7 bases matching TRBD1. Sequencing was done on a sample of peripheral blood. The receptor was isolated from a human donor in a cohort sampled during active COVID-19. The CDR3 loop is CASSYRQGENEQFF. In DNA form, the CDR3 reads TGTGCCAGCAGTTATCGACAGGGTGAAAATGAGCAGTTCTTC.